The present TCR beta chain was sequenced within a study of early T cells in non-severe SARS-CoV-2 infection (dated by TCRdb to 2020 to 2022). The study in broad terms: TCR sequencing used bulk RNA from unsorted whole blood, so alpha and beta chains could not be paired. The paper's findings and limits, for the study overall: VDJdb matching was skewed toward anti-spike CD8 responses and likely underestimated virus-specific expansions, missing private and CD4 specificities.

A case-control design nested within a healthcare worker cohort in London, UK, was used, with weekly nasopharyngeal swab PCR tests and blood sampling performed. Healthcare workers were recruited between 23 and 31 March 2020, during the week of the UK lockdown, and were followed weekly for up to roughly 16 weeks. The CDR3, from cysteine to phenylalanine, totals 13 residues. The retained sequence is limited to the CDR3, 39 bases, with the frame set at the first base. The germline V gene (reference sequence) sets CDR1 to SGHNT and CDR2 to YYREEE. V trim: 4 bases; J trim: 5 bases; unmatched bases: 2. Library preparation was by 5' RACE. Sequencing used a NextSeq 500. The TCR library protocol attached unique molecular identifiers to individual cDNA molecules to correct for sequencing error and PCR bias. TCR alpha and beta chains were both sequenced, and the abundances of alpha and beta sequences in each sample were closely correlated with each other. The authors' analysis ran thus. Decombinator V4 was used to annotate TCR sequences for V gene, J gene and CDR3. Expanded TCRs were defined as changing significantly between any two time points under a Poisson model with p below 0.0001. TCR abundances were normalised to the total number of TCRs sequenced per sample and expressed as counts per million. MAIT TCRs were defined by TRAV1-2 paired with TRAJ12, TRAJ20 or TRAJ33, and iNKT TCRs by TRAV10 paired with TRAJ18. A search of VDJdb, accessed on 1 November 2021, was run for TCRs annotated to CMV, EBV and SARS-CoV-2, with TCRs annotated for multiple antigens excluded. TCRdb took the public reads, trimmed them with fastp at Q25, ran MiXCR for clone calling and kept in-frame beta chains. Merged by CDR3 protein, the rows form single entries marked with the most common genes and DNA. These V and J calls originate from TCRdb's pipeline instead of the authors' own analysis. In all, the sample holds fewer than 85,000 distinct CDR3 sequences, and 11% of those were seen once. The top ten hold 12% of the sample.

This clonotype has a handful of counts. The clone's antigen remains unknown. Per-base qualities were not stored, and no clone one base away is much larger. This specimen consisted of whole blood, obtained at baseline. The chain is assembled from TRBV5-4 and TRBJ2-3, with 9 bases aligning to TRBD1. The receptor comes from an adult who was a healthcare worker with PCR-confirmed SARS-CoV-2 infection or an uninfected control (not recorded which). The CDR3 protein: CASSRTGEDTQYF. The bases read TGTGCCAGCAGCCGGACAGGGGAAGATACGCAGTATTTT.